This passage covers 16 T cell receptor beta chains from one sample sequenced in a study of OX40 agonist ivuxolimab in advanced cancers. Here immunoSEQ multiplex PCR was the method, and the copy in TCRdb shows in-frame clones only, minus some. The sample shows roughly 61,000 clones, 87% of them seen only once. The sequenced sample was CD4+ or CD8+ T cells sorted from blood, obtained in a trial of the OX40 agonist ivuxolimab. All receptors come from an adult with an advanced solid tumor such as melanoma, head and neck, liver or kidney cancer.

Here the CDR3 reads CASSLGGQTTEKLFF. The CDR3 DNA reads as TGTGCCAGCAGCTTAGGGGGACAGACAACGGAAAAACTGTTTTTT. This chain connects TRBV13 to TRBJ1-4; 7 bases fit TRBD1. Germline V gene data show CDR1 as PRHDT and CDR2 as FYEKMQ (reference sequence). J was trimmed by 8 bases and V by 0 bases; bases with no gene match: 6. CDR3 length: 15 residues.

The chain recombines TRBV7-9 with TRBJ2-5; the D gene could be TRBD1 or TRBD2 (6 bases each). The V end was cut by 5 bases, the J end by 5 bases, with 18 bases between. CDR1 SEHNR and CDR2 FQNEAQ come from the germline V gene (reference sequence). The CDR3 length is 15 residues. For the CDR3, the DNA is TGTGCCAGCAGCCCCCCTGGCAGGGGAGGCGAGACCCAGTACTTC. The encoded protein is CASSPPGRGGETQYF. Full variable domain (outside the CDR3, taken from reference TRBV7-9 and TRBJ2-5): DTGVSQNPRHKITKRGQNVTFRCDPISEHNRLYWYRQTLGQGPEFLTYFQNEAQLEKSRLLSDRFSAERPKGSFSTLEIQRTEQGDSAMYLCASSPPGRGGETQYFGPGTRLLVL.

V and J are TRBV7-2 and TRBJ1-2; D not certain. V was cut by 5 bases and J by 4 bases, with 11 bases left in between. Germline CDR1 reads SGHTA; CDR2 reads FQGNSA. The CDR3 is 13 residues long. The CDR3 spells CASSPDGPYGYTF. The CDR3 DNA follows: TGTGCCAGCAGCCCAGACGGACCCTATGGCTACACCTTC.

The chain employs TRBV6-6 and TRBJ1-1; D may be TRBD1 (5 bases). Germline V CDR1 and CDR2: MNHNY, SVGAGI (reference sequence). The germline V and J ends were trimmed by 2 bases and 0 bases, with 13 bases remaining between them. This CDR3 spans 16 amino acids. The CDR3 region is CASSYALTDMNTEAFF. The CDR3, as DNA: TGTGCCAGCAGTTACGCCTTAACGGACATGAACACTGAAGCTTTCTTT.

The chain is built from TRBV9 and TRBJ1-2, with TRBD1 as a possible D gene (5 bases). Deletions cut 0 bases from V and 4 bases from J, with 13 bases between. Germline V lookup: CDR1 SGDLS, CDR2 YYNGEE. The CDR3 has 15 residues. Here the CDR3 reads CASSVGEGLGYGYTF. In DNA form, the CDR3 reads TGTGCCAGCAGCGTAGGGGAGGGGTTAGGCTATGGCTACACCTTC.

The chain couples TRBV9 to TRBJ2-7; 10 bases map to TRBD1. The CDR3 loop spans 15 amino acids. V shed 3 bases and J 4 bases; nucleotides not matched to a gene: 7. Germline V gene sequence: CDR1 SGDLS, CDR2 YYNGEE. The CDR3 coding sequence is TGTGCCAGCAGCGGGGGACAGGGGTCTGCATACGAGCAGTACTTC. Translated: CASSGGQGSAYEQYF.

V and J are TRBV5-1 and TRBJ2-7; D remains unclear. The CDR3 loop spans 15 amino acids. Trimming took 5 bases from V and 0 from J, leaving 15 bases between them. Germline lookup yields CDR1 SGHRS and CDR2 YFSETQ. As DNA, the CDR3 is TGCGCCAGCAGTAGTCGGGCCGATAGCTCCTACGAGCAGTACTTC. Encoded protein: CASSSRADSSYEQYF.

The chain joins TRBV5-4 to TRBJ1-2; possible D gene TRBD1, 6 bases. Germline CDR1 and CDR2: SGHNT and YYREEE (reference sequence). This CDR3 region has 13 residues. With 1 base removed from V and 7 bases from J, the gap between germline ends came to 11 bases. The CDR3 region has the DNA TGTGCCAGCAGCTTGCGCAGGGGAAGTGGCTACACCTTC. Its protein is CASSLRRGSGYTF.

The chain couples TRBV19 to TRBJ2-7; 9 nucleotides agree with TRBD1. CDR1 LNHDA and CDR2 SQIVND come from the germline V gene (reference sequence). The CDR3 loop spans 15 amino acids. V dropped 3 bases and J dropped 2; count of bases not matched to a gene: 5. This CDR3 is CASSIVTGGTYEQYF. CDR3 DNA: TGTGCCAGTAGTATTGTGACAGGGGGAACCTACGAGCAGTACTTC.

The chain joins TRBV6-1 to TRBJ1-1; D ambiguous. The CDR3 is made up of 13 amino acids. V lost 7 bases, J lost 8 bases, and 17 bases lay in between. In germline, CDR1 is MNHNS, CDR2 SASEGT. The CDR3 coding sequence is TGTGCCAGCACTACCGGGATCTTGACCGAAGCTTTCTTT. It is translated as CASTTGILTEAFF.

V gene TRBV30 combines with J gene TRBJ1-2; TRBD1 agrees at 8 bases. Per the germline V gene, CDR1 is GTSNPN and CDR2 is SVGIG (reference sequence). Trimming removed 1 base from V and 6 bases from J; junction bases left unmatched: 4. This CDR3 contains 13 residues. As DNA, the CDR3 is TGTGCCTGGAGTGGACAGGGGTGGGATGGCTACACCTTC. It codes for CAWSGQGWDGYTF.

This chain uses TRBV5-1 with TRBJ2-1; D might be TRBD2 (5 bases). CDR1 is SGHRS and CDR2 is YFSETQ in the germline V gene. The V gene lost 7 bases and the J gene lost 0 bases, with 20 bases spanning the gap. This CDR3 region has 17 residues. The CDR3 DNA reads TGCGCCAGCTCAGAGGGAGCTGGGGTCCTCTCCTACAATGAGCAGTTCTTC. Its translation is CASSEGAGVLSYNEQFF.

The chain uses TRBV7-2 and TRBJ1-2, with unresolved D. The germline V and J ends were trimmed by 1 base and 6 bases, with 9 bases remaining between them. CDR3 size: 13 residues. The germline CDR1 and CDR2 sequences are SGHTA and FQGNSA. CDR3 region: CASSLDMGNGYTF. CDR3 bases: TGTGCCAGCAGCTTAGATATGGGGAATGGCTACACCTTC. The whole variable domain, remainder taken from reference TRBV7-2 and TRBJ1-2, is GAGVSQSPSNKVTEKGKDVELRCDPISGHTALYWYRQSLGQGLEFLIYFQGNSAPDKSGLPSDRFSAERTGGSVSTLTIQRTQQEDSAVYLCASSLDMGNGYTFGSGTRLTVV.

This chain connects TRBV19 to TRBJ2-5; 12 positions match TRBD1. Germline trimming cut 5 bases from V and 5 bases from J; bases unmatched to any gene: 3. The V gene's germline CDR1 is LNHDA and CDR2 SQIVND (reference sequence). This CDR3 region has 14 residues. The CDR3 reads CASSPGQGAETQYF. The DNA of the CDR3 is TGTGCCAGTAGTCCGGGACAGGGGGCTGAGACCCAGTACTTC.

This rearrangement joins TRBV7-9 to TRBJ1-2; D not certain. Germline CDR1 is SEHNR and CDR2 is FQNEAQ (reference sequence). The CDR3 spans 16 residues. V was pared by 1 base and J by 2 bases, with 14 bases between. The CDR3 here is CASSLEGGSGNYGYTF. The CDR3 DNA is TGTGCCAGCAGCTTAGAGGGAGGGTCCGGGAACTATGGCTACACCTTC.

A single count supports this clone. V gene TRBV5-1 combines with J gene TRBJ2-2, with 7 bases aligning to TRBD2. This CDR3 is 14 amino acids long. V trimming: 4 bases; J trimming: 5 bases; junction bases outside the gene matches: 5. CDR1 and CDR2 from the germline V gene are SGHRS and YFSETQ. The CDR3 nucleotides read TGCGCCAGCAGCGGGGACGGGGGGACCGGGGAGCTGTTTTTT. The encoded protein is CASSGDGGTGELFF. The whole variable domain, filled in from reference TRBV5-1 and TRBJ2-2, reads KAGVTQTPRYLIKTRGQQVTLSCSPISGHRSVSWYQQTPGQGLQFLFEYFSETQRNKGNFPGRFSGRQFSNSRSEMNVSTLELGDSALYLCASSGDGGTGELFFGEGSRLTVL.